At least ten counts were recorded for the clone carrying this T cell receptor beta chain. The antigen is not known. This sample was included in a study of identical twins. Study conclusions and caveats: Among out-of-frame alpha sequences shared by twins, low generation probability occurred in excess. High-abundance cord blood beta clonotypes had fewer insertions; memory repertoires showed none.

Template switching added a universal primer site; cDNA carried unique molecular identifiers. TCRdb recomputed calls from the 5' RACE reads with MiXCR, one row per CDR3 protein. This sample has some 300,000 distinct CDR3 sequences, with around 12% found just once. This CDR3 comprises 14 residues. V lost 0 bases, J lost 4 bases, and 9 bases lay in between. Germline CDR1 reads MDHEN; CDR2 reads SYDVKM. Separately, the same data were catalogued under a study of yellow fever vaccine responses in identical twins.

The receptor was isolated from a woman aged 18-30 years in good health. The sample taken for sequencing was CD8+ T cells sorted from blood. The chain carries TRBV28 and TRBJ1-1; maybe TRBD1 (5 bases). CDR3 region: CASSLWGGSTEAFF. CDR3 DNA: TGTGCCAGCAGTTTATGGGGGGGAAGCACTGAAGCTTTCTTT.